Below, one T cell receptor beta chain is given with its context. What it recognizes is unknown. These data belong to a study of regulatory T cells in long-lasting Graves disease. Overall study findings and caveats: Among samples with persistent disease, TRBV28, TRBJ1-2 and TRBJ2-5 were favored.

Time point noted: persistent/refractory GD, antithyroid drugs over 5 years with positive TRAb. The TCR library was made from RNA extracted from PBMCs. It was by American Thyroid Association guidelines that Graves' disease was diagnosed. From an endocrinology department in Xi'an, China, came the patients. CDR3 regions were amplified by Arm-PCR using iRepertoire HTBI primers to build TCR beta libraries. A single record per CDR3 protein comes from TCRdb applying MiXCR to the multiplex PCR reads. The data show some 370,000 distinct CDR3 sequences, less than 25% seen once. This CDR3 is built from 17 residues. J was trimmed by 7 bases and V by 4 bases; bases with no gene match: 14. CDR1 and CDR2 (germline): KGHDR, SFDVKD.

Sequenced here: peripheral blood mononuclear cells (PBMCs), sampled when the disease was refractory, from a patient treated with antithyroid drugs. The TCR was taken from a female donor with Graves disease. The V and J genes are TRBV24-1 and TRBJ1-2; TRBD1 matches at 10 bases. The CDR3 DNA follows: TGTGCCACCAGTGAGACAGGGGGCGATTCTGGTTTTGGTGGCTACACCTTC. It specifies CATSETGGDSGFGGYTF.